The rows below give T cell receptor beta chains drawn from one sample of a study of response to subunit inactivated influenza vaccine. One entry per CDR3 protein, called by TCRdb with MiXCR from the RT-PCR reads. The repertoire has hundreds of thousands of distinct CDR3 sequences, roughly 22% of them found once; the top ten carry over 9%. The sample in question was PBMCs from blood, obtained 21 months after vaccination. The receptors come from a man aged 50 to 69 who received an inactivated influenza vaccine. CDR3s include the opening cysteine and the closing phenylalanine or tryptophan. A D gene is named only where the DNA matches it firmly. Expanded clones are given a class, and other clones once, few, many or no size at all.

clone_size	d_call	j_call	v_call	cdr3_nt	cdr3_aa
.	.	TRBJ1-2	TRBV12-3/TRBV12-4	TGTGCCAGCAGCCCTTTAGGGGTTGACTATGGCTACACCTTC	CASSPLGVDYGYTF
.	.	TRBJ2-7	TRBV6-5	TGTGCCAGCAGTTACCGGGGATCCGAGCAGTACTTC	CASSYRGSEQYF
many	TRBD1	TRBJ1-1	TRBV7-2	TGTGCCAGCAGCTTAGGGGACAGCCTTGGCACTGAAGCTTTCTTT	CASSLGDSLGTEAFF
few	.	TRBJ2-6	TRBV19	TGTGCCAGTAGGGCCCCGGGGAGCTCTGGGGCCAACGTCCTGACTTTC	CASRAPGSSGANVLTF
.	.	TRBJ1-1	TRBV7-9	TGTGCCAGCAGCTTTTCCGACGTAGGGAACACTGAAGCTTTCTTT	CASSFSDVGNTEAFF
many	.	TRBJ1-6	TRBV20-1	TGCAGTGCTACCGGGCCCTCCTATAATTCACCCCTCCACTTT	CSATGPSYNSPLHF
few	.	TRBJ2-3	TRBV29-1	TGCAGCGTTGAGGTGGGGACAGATACGCAGTATTTT	CSVEVGTDTQYF
few	TRBD1	TRBJ2-1	TRBV6-1	TGTGCCAGCAGAGAGGACAGGTTGACCAATGAGCAGTTCTTC	CASREDRLTNEQFF
.	TRBD1	TRBJ2-5	TRBV20-1	TGCAGTGCTACCGGGACAGGGTTAAAGACCCAGTACTTC	CSATGTGLKTQYF
.	.	TRBJ2-1	TRBV13	TGTGCCAGCACTCACCATCAAGCAGATCCTAGCCCTTACAATGAGCAGTTCTTC	CASTHHQADPSPYNEQFF
few	.	TRBJ1-1	TRBV29-1	TGCAGCGTTCTCCCATATATGAACACTGAAGCTTTCTTT	CSVLPYMNTEAFF
.	TRBD2	TRBJ2-1	TRBV20-1	TGCAGTGCTAGGGGGACTAGCGGGAGTTTCGATGAGCAGTTCTTC	CSARGTSGSFDEQFF
few	.	TRBJ2-2	TRBV3-1	TGTGCCAGCAGCCAAGCAGCCGTCGGGGAGCTGTTTTTT	CASSQAAVGELFF
few	TRBD1	TRBJ1-2	TRBV5-6	TGTGCCAGCAGCTTGCGGGGACAGAGCTATGGCTACACCTTC	CASSLRGQSYGYTF
.	.	TRBJ2-3	TRBV11-3	TGTGCCAGCAGCTGGGGATTCACAGATACGCAGTATTTT	CASSWGFTDTQYF
.	.	TRBJ2-5	TRBV29-1	TGCAGCGCCCAATCCTGGGAGACCCAGTACTTC	CSAQSWETQYF
many	.	TRBJ1-2	TRBV20-1	TGCAGTGCTAGAGATATAAACAGACCCTATGGCTACACCTTC	CSARDINRPYGYTF
few	TRBD1	TRBJ1-1	TRBV28	TGTGCCAGCAGTTTATCAGGGGGGGTTGCATGGAACACTGAAGCTTTCTTT	CASSLSGGVAWNTEAFF
.	.	TRBJ1-4	TRBV2	TGTGCCAGCAGAATACGGCCGGGGGAAAAACTGTTTTTT	CASRIRPGEKLFF
many	TRBD1	TRBJ1-2	TRBV5-4	TGTGCCAGCAGCTGGGGGACAGAGGATTACTATGGCTACACCTTC	CASSWGTEDYYGYTF
few	.	TRBJ1-6	TRBV30	TGTGCCTGGAGTCGACGGGAGTCACCCCTCCACTTT	CAWSRRESPLHF
.	.	TRBJ1-4	TRBV20-1	TGCAGTGCTAGCGAAGGGAAGTGGGTAGCTAATGAAAAACTGTTTTTT	CSASEGKWVANEKLFF
.	.	TRBJ2-1	TRBV29-1	TGCAGCGTTGTGTTACAGGGAACCTACAATGAGCAGTTCTTC	CSVVLQGTYNEQFF
few	.	TRBJ2-1	TRBV9	TGTGCCAGCAGCGTAGCTACTGGAGGGGCGCCGAATGAGCAGTTCTTC	CASSVATGGAPNEQFF
.	TRBD2	TRBJ2-1	TRBV10-3	TGTGCCATCAGTGAGTCGAGTGCGGGAGGGGCCCATGAGCAGTTCTTC	CAISESSAGGAHEQFF
few	.	TRBJ1-4	TRBV5-6	TGTGCCAGCAGCTCTAGATTGAATATGGGAAAACTGTTTTTT	CASSSRLNMGKLFF
few	.	TRBJ1-1	TRBV6-5	TGTGCCACCGGGTTATCGTGGACTGAAGCTTTCTTT	CATGLSWTEAFF
few	.	TRBJ1-6	TRBV28	TGTGCCAGCAGTGCGCGGACGGGGAGCTCCTATAATTCACCCCTCCACTTT	CASSARTGSSYNSPLHF
.	.	TRBJ2-7	TRBV6-2/TRBV6-3	TGTGCCAGCAGTTACCACACCGACAGGCCCGCCTACGAGCAGTACTTC	CASSYHTDRPAYEQYF
.	.	TRBJ1-2	TRBV20-1	TGCAGTGCTAGGCAAGCCCTTCATGGCTACACCTTC	CSARQALHGYTF
few	.	TRBJ1-1	TRBV9	TGTGCCAGCAGCGCCCGGACGGACAACACTGAAGCTTTCTTT	CASSARTDNTEAFF
.	TRBD1	TRBJ1-1	TRBV2	TGTGCCAGCGCAGGTGGCAGGGGGCAATCTGAAGCTTTCTTT	CASAGGRGQSEAFF
.	TRBD2	TRBJ2-5	TRBV2	TGTGCCAGCAGCCTGACTAGCGGAAAGGTGGAGACCCAGTACTTC	CASSLTSGKVETQYF
many	.	TRBJ1-1	TRBV5-1	TGCGCCAGCAGCTTGGTAGGACTGAACACTGAAGCTTTCTTT	CASSLVGLNTEAFF
.	.	TRBJ1-2	TRBV6-6	TGTGCCAGCAGCCTCCCCCAGGGCCGTGGCTACACCTTC	CASSLPQGRGYTF
few	.	TRBJ1-2	TRBV11-2	TGTGCCAGCAGCTCCTCGGCAGGACTCGCGGACTATGGCTACACCTTC	CASSSSAGLADYGYTF
.	TRBD2	TRBJ2-3	TRBV10-3	TGTGCCATCAGTCGGACTAGCGAAAGCACAGATACGCAGTATTTT	CAISRTSESTDTQYF
.	TRBD1	TRBJ2-7	TRBV6-2/TRBV6-3	TGTGCCAGCAGTTACTGGGGACAGGGCACATCGTTGAACGAGCAGTACTTC	CASSYWGQGTSLNEQYF
few	TRBD1	TRBJ1-2	TRBV5-6	TGTGCCAGCAGCTCTGGAGCCGGACAGGGTAAATACACCTTC	CASSSGAGQGKYTF
.	.	TRBJ2-7	TRBV20-1	TGCAGTGCTAGAGCCAGGGGAAGTGCACGCGAGCAGTACTTC	CSARARGSAREQYF
.	.	TRBJ1-2	TRBV28	TGTGCCAGCAGTTTATGGGCGACAACGCCTAACTATGGCTACACCTTC	CASSLWATTPNYGYTF
.	.	TRBJ1-5	TRBV20-1	TGCAGTGCTAGGTTGGGTGATGCTCAGCCCCAGCATTTT	CSARLGDAQPQHF
few	TRBD1	TRBJ1-1	TRBV6-2/TRBV6-3	TGTGCCAGCTACCAAACCGGGACAGGGGGCAGTGAAGCTTTCTTT	CASYQTGTGGSEAFF
few	.	TRBJ2-5	TRBV18	TGTGCCAGCTCACCCACCGGGACACCGAAGGGGGAGACCCAGTACTTC	CASSPTGTPKGETQYF
.	TRBD2	TRBJ2-1	TRBV3-1	TGTGCCAGCAGTTCGGGGGGGCCTTACAATGAGCAGTTCTTC	CASSSGGPYNEQFF
few	.	TRBJ1-2	TRBV27	TGTGCCAGCAGGCGTTCAGGGACCTCTTATGGCTACACCTTC	CASRRSGTSYGYTF
.	TRBD1	TRBJ1-1	TRBV5-1	TGCGCCAGCAGCTTAGGACAGGGCTTTAACACTGAAGCTTTCTTT	CASSLGQGFNTEAFF
.	.	TRBJ1-6	TRBV5-1	TGCGCCAGCAGCTTGTCACCACCAGAGAATAATTCACCCCTCCACTTT	CASSLSPPENNSPLHF
few	.	TRBJ1-1	TRBV6-2/TRBV6-3	TGTGCCAGCAGTTACTCGGTTCGGCAGGGCGCCTGGAACACTGAAGCTTTCTTT	CASSYSVRQGAWNTEAFF
few	.	TRBJ1-1	TRBV7-2	TGTGCCAGCAGCTTAGGTCTCGCCCAATTCGATCCTAAAGCTTTCTTT	CASSLGLAQFDPKAFF
few	.	TRBJ2-4	TRBV12-3/TRBV12-4	TGTGCCAGCAGTGAGGACAGCAAAAACATTCAGTACTTC	CASSEDSKNIQYF
few	.	TRBJ2-1	TRBV11-1	TGTGCCAGCAGCTTAGGGACGCAGAACGATGAGCAGTTCTTC	CASSLGTQNDEQFF
once	.	TRBJ2-7	TRBV10-3	TGTGCCATCAGTGAGTCCGGTAGATTCGAGCAGTACTTC	CAISESGRFEQYF
few	.	TRBJ2-7	TRBV5-1	TGCGCCAGCAGCCAGACAGGTGCTAGCTCCTACGAGCAGTACTTC	CASSQTGASSYEQYF
few	TRBD2	TRBJ2-1	TRBV10-1	TGCGCCAGCAGTGAGTCGGTCCTACTAGCGGGGAAGAATGAGCAGTTCTTC	CASSESVLLAGKNEQFF
few	.	TRBJ2-5	TRBV24-1	TGTGCCACCAGTGATTTCGGGGCAGCGCAAGAGACCCAGTACTTC	CATSDFGAAQETQYF
.	.	TRBJ2-6	TRBV6-1	TGTGCCAGCAGCTTCGGGTTTGGGGCCAACGTCCTGACTTTC	CASSFGFGANVLTF
few	.	TRBJ1-1	TRBV7-9	TGTGCCAGCAGCTTTAACGGGCCTCGGGGCACTGAAGCTTTCTTT	CASSFNGPRGTEAFF
few	.	TRBJ1-1	TRBV29-1	TGCAGCTTTCCGGGCCTTAACACTGAAGTTTTCTTT	CSFPGLNTEVFF
many	.	TRBJ1-1	TRBV28	TGTGCCAGCAGCGCAGGGTTCACTGAAGCTTTCTTT	CASSAGFTEAFF